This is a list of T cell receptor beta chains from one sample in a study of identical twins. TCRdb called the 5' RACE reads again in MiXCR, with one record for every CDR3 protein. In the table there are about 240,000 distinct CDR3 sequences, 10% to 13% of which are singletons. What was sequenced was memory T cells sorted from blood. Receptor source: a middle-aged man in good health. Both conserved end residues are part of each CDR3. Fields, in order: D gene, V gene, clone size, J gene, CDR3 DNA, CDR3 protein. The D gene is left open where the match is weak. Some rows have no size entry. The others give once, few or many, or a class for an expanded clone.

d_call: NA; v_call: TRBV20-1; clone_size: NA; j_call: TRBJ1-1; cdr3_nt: TGCAGTGCTAGGGTTCCGACGAACACTGAAGCTTTCTTT; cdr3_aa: CSARVPTNTEAFF
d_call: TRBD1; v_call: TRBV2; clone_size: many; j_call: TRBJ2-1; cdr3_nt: TGTGCCAGCAGTGGACTTGGACAGGGGACGAATGAGCAGTTCTTC; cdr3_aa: CASSGLGQGTNEQFF
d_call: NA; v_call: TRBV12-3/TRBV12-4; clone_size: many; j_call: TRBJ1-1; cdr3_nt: TGTGCCAGCAGCCTAGGACGGTTAACTGAAGCTTTCTTT; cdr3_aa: CASSLGRLTEAFF
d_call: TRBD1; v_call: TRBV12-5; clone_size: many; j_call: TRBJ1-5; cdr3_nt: TGTGCTAGCGCCGCACAGGGGAATCAGCCCCAGCATTTT; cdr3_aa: CASAAQGNQPQHF
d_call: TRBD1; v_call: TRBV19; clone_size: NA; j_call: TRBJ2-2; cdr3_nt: TGTGCCAGTAGTAGGGACAGGGATCTCCCCGGGGAGCTGTTTTTT; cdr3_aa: CASSRDRDLPGELFF
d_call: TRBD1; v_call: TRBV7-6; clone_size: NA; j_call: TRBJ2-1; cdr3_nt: TGTGCCAGCAGCTTTCCGGGACAGCTCTACAATGAGCAGTTCTTC; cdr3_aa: CASSFPGQLYNEQFF
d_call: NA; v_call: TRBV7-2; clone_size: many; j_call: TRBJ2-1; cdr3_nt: TGTGTCAGCAGCTTTGACTTCATGAGCTCCTACAATGAGCAGTTCTTC; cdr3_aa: CVSSFDFMSSYNEQFF
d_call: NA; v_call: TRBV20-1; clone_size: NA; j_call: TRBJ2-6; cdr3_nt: TGCAGTGCTAGGGCAGCTTACTCTGGGGCCAACGTCCTGACTTTC; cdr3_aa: CSARAAYSGANVLTF
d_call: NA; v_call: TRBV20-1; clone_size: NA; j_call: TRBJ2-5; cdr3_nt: TGCAGTGCTAGGGGGACCACGCAAGAGACCCAGTACTTC; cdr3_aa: CSARGTTQETQYF
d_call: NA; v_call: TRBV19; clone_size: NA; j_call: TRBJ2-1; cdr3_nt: TGTGCCAGTAGTGACACCTCCTCCTACAATGAGCAGTTCTTC; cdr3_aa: CASSDTSSYNEQFF
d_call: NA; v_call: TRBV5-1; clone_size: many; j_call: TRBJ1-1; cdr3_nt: TGCGCCAGCAGCAGGTCAGCTCAATACATCATGAACACTGAAGCTTTCTTT; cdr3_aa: CASSRSAQYIMNTEAFF
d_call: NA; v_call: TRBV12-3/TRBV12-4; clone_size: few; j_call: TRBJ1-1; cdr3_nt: TGTGCCAGCAGTTTATGGCAGGGCACTGAAGCTTTCTTT; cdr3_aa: CASSLWQGTEAFF
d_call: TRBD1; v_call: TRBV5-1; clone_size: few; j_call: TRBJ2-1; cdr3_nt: TGCGCCAGCAGCTTGGGACAGGGGCATCATGAGCAGTTCTTC; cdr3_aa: CASSLGQGHHEQFF
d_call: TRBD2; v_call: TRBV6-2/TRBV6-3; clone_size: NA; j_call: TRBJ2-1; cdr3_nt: TGTGCCAGCAGTAGTACTAGCGGGAGGACCTCCTACAATGAGCAGTTCTTC; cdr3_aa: CASSSTSGRTSYNEQFF
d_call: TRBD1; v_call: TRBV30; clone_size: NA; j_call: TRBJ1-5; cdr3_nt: TGTGCCTGGACCTCAAACAGGGGGTATCAGCCCCAGCATTTT; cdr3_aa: CAWTSNRGYQPQHF
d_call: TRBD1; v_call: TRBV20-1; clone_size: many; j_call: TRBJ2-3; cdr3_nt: TGCAGTGCTAGAGACACGACGGGACAGGGAGTAGATACGCAGTATTTT; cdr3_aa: CSARDTTGQGVDTQYF
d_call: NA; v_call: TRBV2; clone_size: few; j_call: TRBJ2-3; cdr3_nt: TGTGCCAGCAGCGCCGGCAGCTTATCAACAGATACGCAGTATTTT; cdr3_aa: CASSAGSLSTDTQYF
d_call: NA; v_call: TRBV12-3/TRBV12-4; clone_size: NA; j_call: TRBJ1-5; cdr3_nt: TGTGCCAGCAGTTTTAATGGGCAGCTCTATAGCAATCAGCCCCAGCATTTT; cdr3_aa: CASSFNGQLYSNQPQHF
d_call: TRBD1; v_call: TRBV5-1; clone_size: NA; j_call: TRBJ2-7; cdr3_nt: TGCGCCAGCAGCTTGGGACAGGGGTTCTCCTACGAGCAGTACTTC; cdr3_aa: CASSLGQGFSYEQYF
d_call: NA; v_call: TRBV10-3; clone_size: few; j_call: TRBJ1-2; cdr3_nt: TGTGCCATCGCTGTAGAGAGGGGCTATGGCTACACCTTC; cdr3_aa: CAIAVERGYGYTF
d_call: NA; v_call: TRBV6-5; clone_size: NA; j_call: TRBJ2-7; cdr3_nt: TGTGCCAGCAGTTTCGCCGAGTCCTACGAGCAGTACTTC; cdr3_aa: CASSFAESYEQYF
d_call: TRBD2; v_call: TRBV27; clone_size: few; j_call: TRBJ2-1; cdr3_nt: TGTGCCAGCAGTTTAGTACCCGGGGGGGGCCGAGATGAGCAGTTCTTC; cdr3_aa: CASSLVPGGGRDEQFF
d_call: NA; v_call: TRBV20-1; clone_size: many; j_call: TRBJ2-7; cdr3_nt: TGCAGTGCTAGAGATACCAGGGGTCGATACGAGCAGTACTTC; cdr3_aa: CSARDTRGRYEQYF
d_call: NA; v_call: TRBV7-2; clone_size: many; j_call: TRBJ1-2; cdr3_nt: TGTGCCAGCACCGGACAAAACTATGGCTACACCTTC; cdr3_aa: CASTGQNYGYTF